These T cell receptor beta chains were read from a single sample in a study of T cells in Graves' hyperthyroidism and ophthalmopathy. In TCRdb, the multiplex PCR reads were re-called with MiXCR into one record per CDR3 protein. The sample includes 450,000 to 700,000 distinct CDR3 sequences, around 42% seen only once; the top ten take approximately 8.4%. The sequencing input was peripheral blood or thyroid tissue (not recorded which). The receptor source for this set is a woman between 18 and 29 years old with Graves' hyperthyroidism. CDR3s include the opening cysteine and the closing phenylalanine or tryptophan.

v_gene	j_gene	CDR3aa
TRBV2	TRBJ1-2	CASSEPQGYYTF
TRBV29-1	TRBJ1-2	CSAGQGSDGYTF
TRBV14	TRBJ1-2	CASSQDGEYGYTF
TRBV29-1	TRBJ1-1	CTKRAGDTEAFF
TRBV19	TRBJ2-2	CASRLSVGTGELFF
TRBV29-1	TRBJ1-1	CSAAGDTEAFF
TRBV7-9	TRBJ2-5	CASSLVSGARQETQYF
TRBV7-3	TRBJ1-1	CASSRQGAWKGTEAFF
TRBV20-1	-	CSAPTSGKEQFF
TRBV13	TRBJ2-7	CASSIGRTYEQYF
TRBV6-1	TRBJ1-4	CASTRGRTNEKLFF
TRBV7-8	TRBJ2-5	CANSLGHGGGETQYF
TRBV19	TRBJ2-7	CASSIELLADPYEQYF
TRBV2	TRBJ2-7	CASSESRGYGYEQYF
TRBV5-8	TRBJ1-5	CASSLGGAGGPYSNQPQHF
TRBV25-1	TRBJ1-1	CASSNAGGGTEAFF
TRBV4-1	TRBJ2-2	CASSQVLAGVNTGELFF
TRBV7-6	TRBJ2-7	CASSLGYDRDYEQYF
TRBV18	TRBJ1-2	CASSPNLADQANYGYTF
TRBV18	TRBJ2-5	CASPLPGLPSRKTQYF
TRBV2	TRBJ1-1	CASAGVRNTEAFF
TRBV25-1	TRBJ2-5	CASSAGGSGETQYF
TRBV7-9	TRBJ1-5	CASTQGREQPQHF
TRBV3-1	TRBJ1-6	CASSPGTGTGSPLHF
TRBV6-2/TRBV6-3	TRBJ1-1	CASSGPGQGLNTEAFF
TRBV7-2	TRBJ1-3	CASSLKGFGNTIYF
TRBV20-1	-	CSARRRGPADEQFF
TRBV25-1	TRBJ1-1	CASSVWGTEAFF
TRBV30	TRBJ2-5	CAWSRGHQETQYF
TRBV7-9	TRBJ2-2	CASSLAISNTGELFF
TRBV29-1	TRBJ2-7	CSTREGTGRYEQYF
TRBV6-6	TRBJ2-5	CASSYSIGAGETQYF
TRBV7-3	TRBJ1-2	CASSFRQGRGYTF
TRBV7-3	TRBJ1-1	CASSLTLGPSTEAFF
TRBV20-1	TRBJ2-1	CSGGVGVAGVHQFF
TRBV27	TRBJ1-6	CASSTWGSPLHF
TRBV2	TRBJ2-3	CASTSGRSPSAPDTQYF
TRBV7-3	TRBJ2-2	CASSPSTGGSGELFF
TRBV20-1	TRBJ2-7	CSARDRSAYEQYF
TRBV6-5	TRBJ1-1	CASSYRTGGETEAFF
TRBV2	TRBJ2-7	CASSEVQRIYEQYF
TRBV3-1	TRBJ2-5	CASSQATRKKETQYF
TRBV4-3	TRBJ2-3	CASSPGAGVTDTQYF
TRBV7-6	TRBJ2-7	CASFTRDEQYF
TRBV11-3	TRBJ1-1	CASSQPGQGRAFF
TRBV2	TRBJ2-7	CASSGTETGAYGKEVGEQYF
TRBV11-3	TRBJ1-2	CASSPGWTGAGGYTF
TRBV5-4	TRBJ1-4	CASSPYGTGEEKLFF
TRBV5-1	TRBJ1-4	CASSLGDEKLFF
TRBV24-1	TRBJ2-1	CATSDFYKTGTGGGYEQFF
TRBV2	TRBJ2-5	CASSLQLTRSQETQYF
TRBV7-8	TRBJ2-2	CASSLGRIITFANTGELFF
TRBV5-1	TRBJ2-6	CASRMAGGNVLTF
TRBV29-1	TRBJ2-5	CSAPGGPYQETQYF
TRBV29-1	TRBJ2-1	CSVEFGRRYNEQFF
TRBV29-1	TRBJ1-2	CSAAATDFYGYTF
TRBV7-6	TRBJ2-2	CASSLQGPANTGELFF
TRBV5-4	TRBJ1-2	CASSLAQPFYGYTF
TRBV2	TRBJ2-7	CASSATGEIYEQYF
TRBV7-6	TRBJ2-5	CASSSTSSTVTQYF